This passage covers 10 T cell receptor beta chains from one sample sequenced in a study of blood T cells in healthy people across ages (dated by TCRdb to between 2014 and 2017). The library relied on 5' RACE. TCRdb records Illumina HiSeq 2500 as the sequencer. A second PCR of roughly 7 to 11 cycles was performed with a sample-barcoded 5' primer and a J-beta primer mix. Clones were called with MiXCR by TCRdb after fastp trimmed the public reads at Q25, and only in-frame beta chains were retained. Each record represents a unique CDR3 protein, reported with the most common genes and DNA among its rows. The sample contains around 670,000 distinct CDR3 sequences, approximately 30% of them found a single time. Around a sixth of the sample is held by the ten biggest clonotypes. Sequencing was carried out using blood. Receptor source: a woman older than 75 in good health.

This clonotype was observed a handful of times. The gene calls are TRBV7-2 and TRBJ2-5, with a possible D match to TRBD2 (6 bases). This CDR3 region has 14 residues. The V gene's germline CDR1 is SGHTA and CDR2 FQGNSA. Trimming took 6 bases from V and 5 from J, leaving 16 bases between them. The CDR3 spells CTSRSLAGFETQYF. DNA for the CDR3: TGTACCAGCAGGTCACTAGCAGGGTTCGAGACCCAGTACTTC.

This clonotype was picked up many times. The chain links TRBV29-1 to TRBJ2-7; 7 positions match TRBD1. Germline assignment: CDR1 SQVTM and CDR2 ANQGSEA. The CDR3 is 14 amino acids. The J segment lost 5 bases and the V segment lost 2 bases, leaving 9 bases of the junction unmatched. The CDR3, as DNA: TGCAGCGTTGAATACGCCGGCAGGGGGAACGAGCAGTACTTC. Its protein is CSVEYAGRGNEQYF.

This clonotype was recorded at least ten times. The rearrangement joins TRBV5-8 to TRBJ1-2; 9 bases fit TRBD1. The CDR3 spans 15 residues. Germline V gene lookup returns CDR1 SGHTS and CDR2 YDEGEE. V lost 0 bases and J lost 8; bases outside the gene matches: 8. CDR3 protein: CASSLVEGQGYGYTF. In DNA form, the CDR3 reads TGTGCCAGCAGCTTGGTCGAGGGACAGGGTTACGGCTACACCTTC.

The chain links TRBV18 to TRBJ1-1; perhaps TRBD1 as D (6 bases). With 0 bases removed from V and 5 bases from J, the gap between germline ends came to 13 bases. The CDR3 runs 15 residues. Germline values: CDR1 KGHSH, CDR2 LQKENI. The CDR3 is CASSPPGAGRTEAFF. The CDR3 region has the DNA TGTGCCAGCTCACCACCGGGGGCGGGGCGGACTGAAGCTTTCTTT. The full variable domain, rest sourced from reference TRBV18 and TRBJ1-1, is NAGVMQNPRHLVRRRGQEARLRCSPMKGHSHVYWYRQLPEEGLKFMVYLQKENIIDESGMPKERFSAEFPKEGPSILRIQQVVRGDSAAYFCASSPPGAGRTEAFFGQGTRLTVV.

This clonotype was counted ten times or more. The CDR3 nucleotides are TGTGCCAGCAGGGCGGGGACGGCAGCAACTAATGAAAAACTGTTTTTT. It specifies CASRAGTAATNEKLFF. The chain employs TRBV27 and TRBJ1-4; D is perhaps TRBD1 (5 bases). V lost 6 bases, J lost 0 bases, and 14 bases lay in between. From germline, CDR1 is MNHEY and CDR2 SMNVEV (reference sequence). The CDR3 loop spans 16 amino acids.

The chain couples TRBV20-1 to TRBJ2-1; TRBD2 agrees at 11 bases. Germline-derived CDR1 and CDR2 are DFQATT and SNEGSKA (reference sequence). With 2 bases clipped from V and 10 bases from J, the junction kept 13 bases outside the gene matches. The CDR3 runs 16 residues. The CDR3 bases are TGCAGTGCTAGACTAGCGGGGGGTCCCAACCCCCAAGAGCAGTTCTTC. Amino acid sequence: CSARLAGGPNPQEQFF.

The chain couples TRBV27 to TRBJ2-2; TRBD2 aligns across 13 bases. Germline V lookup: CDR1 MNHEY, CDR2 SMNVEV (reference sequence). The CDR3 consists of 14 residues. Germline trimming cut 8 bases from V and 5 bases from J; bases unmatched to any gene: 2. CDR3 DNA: TGTGCCAGCCGGGGACTAGCGGGAACCGGGGAGCTGTTTTTT. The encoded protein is CASRGLAGTGELFF.

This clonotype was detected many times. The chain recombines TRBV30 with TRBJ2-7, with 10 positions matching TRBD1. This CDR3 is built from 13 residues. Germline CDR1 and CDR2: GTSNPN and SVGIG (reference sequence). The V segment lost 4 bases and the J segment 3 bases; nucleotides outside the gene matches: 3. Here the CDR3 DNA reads TGTGCCTGGATCGGACAGGGGGGCTACGAGCAGTACTTC. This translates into CAWIGQGGYEQYF.

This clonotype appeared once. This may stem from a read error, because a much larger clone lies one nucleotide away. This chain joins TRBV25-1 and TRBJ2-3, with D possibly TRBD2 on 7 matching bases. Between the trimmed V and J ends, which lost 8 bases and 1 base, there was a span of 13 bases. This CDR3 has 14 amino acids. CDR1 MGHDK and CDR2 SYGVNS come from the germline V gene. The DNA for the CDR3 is TGTGCCAGCGGTTGGCGGGGGCGCACAGATACGCAGTATTTT. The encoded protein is CASGWRGRTDTQYF.

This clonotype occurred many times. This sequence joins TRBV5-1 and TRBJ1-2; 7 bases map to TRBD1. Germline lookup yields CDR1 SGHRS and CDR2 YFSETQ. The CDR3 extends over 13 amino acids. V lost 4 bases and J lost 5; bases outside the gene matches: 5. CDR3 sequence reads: CASSGRQGYGYTF. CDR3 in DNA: TGCGCCAGCAGCGGAAGACAGGGTTATGGCTACACCTTC.